What follows are 27 T cell receptor beta chains derived from one specimen sequenced in a study of blood T cells in healthy people across ages. Combining a sample-barcoded 5' primer with a J-beta primer mix, a second PCR ran for about 6 to 12 cycles. From the 5' RACE reads, TCRdb called clonotypes with MiXCR, one entry per CDR3 protein. The top ten hold around 11% of the sample, which has about 1.6 million distinct CDR3 sequences, approximately 32% seen once. Material: blood. The receptors shown here come from a young woman in good health.

The chain links TRBV5-6 to TRBJ1-1; D not resolved. The CDR3 is 12 residues long. Germline CDR1 reads SGHDT; CDR2 reads YYEEEE. V dropped 4 bases and J dropped 6 bases, with 10 bases sitting between them. The CDR3: CASSVESAEAFF. In DNA, the CDR3 is TGTGCCAGCAGCGTAGAATCCGCTGAAGCTTTCTTT.

The gene calls are TRBV15 and TRBJ1-5; maybe TRBD1 (6 bases). This CDR3 comprises 15 residues. Trimming took 1 base from V and 4 from J, leaving 11 bases between them. The germline V gene has CDR1 LNHNV and CDR2 YYDKDF (reference sequence). The CDR3: CATSRGGGMNQPQHF. The DNA of the CDR3 is TGTGCCACCAGCAGAGGGGGGGGCATGAATCAGCCCCAGCATTTT. The full variable domain, with the rest looked up from reference TRBV15 and TRBJ1-5, is DAMVIQNPRYQVTQFGKPVTLSCSQTLNHNVMYWYQQKSSQAPKLLFHYYDKDFNNEADTPDNFQSRRPNTSFCFLDIRSPGLGDTAMYLCATSRGGGMNQPQHFGDGTRLSIL.

This clonotype appeared a few times. The chain couples TRBV6-2 or TRBV6-3 to TRBJ2-7; 9 bases are a match to TRBD2. Germline V gene data show CDR1 as MNHEY and CDR2 as SVGEGT. V lost 5 bases, J lost 4 bases, and 6 bases stayed unmatched. This CDR3 comprises 14 residues. The CDR3 DNA sequence: TGTGCCAGCAGTAGCGCGGGGGGGCATTACGAGCAGTACTTC. It translates to CASSSAGGHYEQYF.

V is TRBV28 and J is TRBJ2-4; 7 nucleotides match TRBD1. This CDR3 is 14 amino acids long. The germline V gene has CDR1 MDHEN and CDR2 SYDVKM. With 8 bases clipped from V and 1 base from J, the junction kept 5 bases outside the gene matches. The CDR3 here is CASQQGMAKNIQYF. The CDR3 DNA reads as TGTGCCAGCCAACAGGGGATGGCCAAAAACATTCAGTACTTC. Full variable domain (rest looked up from reference TRBV28 and TRBJ2-4): DVKVTQSSRYLVKRTGEKVFLECVQDMDHENMFWYRQDPGLGLRLIYFSYDVKMKEKGDIPEGYSVSREKKERFSLILESASTNQTSMYLCASQQGMAKNIQYFGAGTRLSVL.

The CDR3 is CASSPYPSGRLHTDTQYF. The CDR3 nucleotides read TGCGCCAGCAGCCCGTATCCTAGCGGGAGACTACACACAGATACGCAGTATTTT. This sequence joins TRBV5-1 and TRBJ2-3; 10 bases fit TRBD2. CDR1 and CDR2 from the germline V gene are SGHRS and YFSETQ. The CDR3 covers 18 residues. V lost 4 bases and J lost 2; bases outside the gene matches: 13.

The chain recombines TRBV14 with TRBJ2-1; D call uncertain. Looked up from germline, CDR1 is SGHDN and CDR2 is FVKESK. V dropped 4 bases and J dropped 0 bases, with 7 bases sitting between them. CDR3 length: 14 amino acids. The CDR3 DNA reads as TGTGCCAGCAGCCCCAAGGTCTCCTACAATGAGCAGTTCTTC. This sequence encodes CASSPKVSYNEQFF.

This clonotype came up a few times. CDR3 DNA sequence: TGCAGTACCCCCTCCCCCTACACAGATACGCAGTATTTT. The encoded protein is CSTPSPYTDTQYF. This chain links TRBV20-1 with TRBJ2-3; unclear D gene. The V gene lost 8 bases and the J gene lost 2 bases, with 14 bases spanning the gap. Looked up from germline, CDR1 is DFQATT and CDR2 is SNEGSKA (reference sequence). CDR3 length equals 13 residues.

The gene calls are TRBV7-2 and TRBJ2-3, with no clear D. Germline CDR1 SGHTA, CDR2 FQGNSA. This CDR3 has 13 residues. Between the trimmed V and J ends, which lost 6 bases and 6 bases, there was a span of 13 bases. In DNA, the CDR3 is TGTGCCAGCAGGCAGCCCCCGAAGGATACGCAGTATTTT. Residues: CASRQPPKDTQYF.

This chain connects TRBV27 to TRBJ1-5; D remains unclear. Germline V lookup: CDR1 MNHEY, CDR2 SMNVEV (reference sequence). V lost 5 bases, J lost 3 bases, and 17 bases lay in between. The CDR3 length is 16 residues. CDR3: CASSNPWRCANQPQHF. In nucleotides, the CDR3 is TGTGCCAGCAGTAATCCCTGGCGGTGCGCCAATCAGCCCCAGCATTTT.

The chain has TRBV11-2 and TRBJ1-5; TRBD1 matches at 10 bases. Trimming removed 3 bases from V and 4 bases from J; junction bases left unmatched: 21. The CDR3 sequence is 21 residues long. The germline V gene encodes CDR1 SGHAT and CDR2 FQNNGV. CDR3 in DNA: TGTGCCAGCAGCTTTAAGCGGCCGACAGGGGGCTCCCCTAGGTCGAATCAGCCCCAGCATTTT. Amino acid sequence: CASSFKRPTGGSPRSNQPQHF.

The CDR3 loop reads CASSLGVYTEAFF. The DNA of the CDR3 is TGTGCCAGTAGTTTAGGGGTTTACACTGAAGCTTTCTTT. The chain uses TRBV19 and TRBJ1-1; D is possibly TRBD1 (5 bases). V was pared by 5 bases and J by 3 bases, with 10 bases between. The germline gives CDR1 LNHDA, CDR2 SQIVND (reference sequence). The CDR3 is made up of 13 amino acids.

Comment on this clonotype: One end of the junction is discordant with germline, which a read error may explain. The rearrangement links TRBV7-2 to TRBJ1-3; D remains ambiguous. This CDR3 has 16 residues. The V gene's germline CDR1 is SGHTA and CDR2 FQGNSA. CDR3 in amino acids: CASSLNGFLSGNTIYF. The DNA for the CDR3 is TGTGCCAGCAGCTTAAATGGGTTCCTCTCTGGGAACACCATATATTTT.

This clonotype was picked up a small number of times. This rearrangement joins TRBV3-1 to TRBJ1-1; 11 bases match TRBD1. V shed 3 bases, J shed 4 bases, and the junction held 7 bases outside the gene matches. Germline V lookup: CDR1 LGHDT, CDR2 YNNKEL (reference sequence). The CDR3 has 16 amino acids. The CDR3 sequence is CASSHRTGGGSTEAFF. The CDR3 DNA sequence: TGTGCCAGCAGCCATCGGACAGGGGGCGGAAGCACTGAAGCTTTCTTT. The variable domain in full, with the rest retrieved from reference TRBV3-1 and TRBJ1-1, is DTAVSQTPKYLVTQMGNDKSIKCEQNLGHDTMYWYKQDSKKFLKIMFSYNNKELIINETVPNRFSPKSPDKAHLNLHINSLELGDSAVYFCASSHRTGGGSTEAFFGQGTRLTVV.

The chain links TRBV20-1 to TRBJ2-1, with 7 bases lining up with TRBD1. Germline V CDR1 and CDR2: DFQATT, SNEGSKA (reference sequence). V trimming: 2 bases; J trimming: 1 base; junction bases outside the gene matches: 8. CDR3 size: 16 residues. CDR3 protein: CSARISGQTSYNEQFF. The CDR3 DNA sequence: TGCAGTGCTAGAATATCGGGACAGACATCCTACAATGAGCAGTTCTTC.

This chain uses TRBV4-1 with TRBJ1-6; D might be TRBD1 (6 bases). V was cut by 6 bases and J by 8 bases, with 11 bases left in between. The CDR3 covers 13 residues. Germline values: CDR1 MGHRA, CDR2 YSYEKL. CDR3: CASRLDRHSPLHF. As DNA, the CDR3 is TGCGCCAGCAGGCTGGACAGACATTCACCCCTCCACTTT.

This sequence joins TRBV24-1 and TRBJ2-3; D perhaps matches TRBD1 (5 bases). V was pared by 4 bases and J by 6 bases, with 16 bases between. Per the germline V gene, CDR1 is KGHDR and CDR2 is SFDVKD. The CDR3 runs to 15 residues. The CDR3 nucleotides read TGTGCCACCAGTGACACCCGGCCAGGGAAGGATACGCAGTATTTT. Amino acids: CATSDTRPGKDTQYF.

This clonotype has only a few counts. The rearrangement joins TRBV5-1 to TRBJ2-5; D unclear. The V end lost 3 bases, the J end lost 4 bases, and 7 bases lay between the germline ends. CDR1 and CDR2 (germline): SGHRS, YFSETQ. The CDR3 is 12 amino acids. CDR3 DNA sequence: TGCGCCAGCAGCTCCTTCGGAGAGACCCAGTACTTC. This translates into CASSSFGETQYF. Looking up the rest from reference TRBV5-1 and TRBJ2-5 gives the full variable domain: KAGVTQTPRYLIKTRGQQVTLSCSPISGHRSVSWYQQTPGQGLQFLFEYFSETQRNKGNFPGRFSGRQFSNSRSEMNVSTLELGDSALYLCASSSFGETQYFGPGTRLLVL.

The chain uses TRBV5-1 and TRBJ2-7; TRBD2 aligns across 10 bases. The DNA end is more similar to TRBJ2-5, so the J call may be wrong. CDR3 size: 17 residues. Germline V lookup: CDR1 SGHRS, CDR2 YFSETQ. CDR3 sequence reads: CASSLFLAGAPGGTQYF. The CDR3 coding sequence is TGCGCCAGCAGCTTGTTCCTAGCGGGGGCCCCAGGGGGGACCCAGTACTTC.

The chain links TRBV5-1 to TRBJ2-3, with a possible D match to TRBD2 (5 bases). CDR3 length: 15 amino acids. CDR1 SGHRS and CDR2 YFSETQ come from the germline V gene. Trimming left V 2 bases short and J 2 bases short, with 12 bases between. The CDR3 sequence: CASSLVGKLTDTQYF. The CDR3 region has the DNA TGCGCCAGCAGCTTAGTCGGGAAGCTCACAGATACGCAGTATTTT.

This clonotype turned up a few times. The genes are TRBV2 and TRBJ2-5; no reliable D call. Germline CDR1 and CDR2: SNHLY and FYNNEI. V lost 3 bases, J lost 5 bases, and 16 bases lay in between. The CDR3 has 15 residues. Here the CDR3 reads CASSEMGQNGETQYF. The CDR3, as DNA: TGTGCCAGCAGTGAGATGGGCCAGAATGGGGAGACCCAGTACTTC.

This clonotype was detected only a few times. The junction departs from the called germline gene at one end, perhaps through a read error. The V and J genes are TRBV25-1 and TRBJ2-6; D is perhaps TRBD1 (5 bases). Per germline, CDR1 MGHDK and CDR2 SYGVNS. This CDR3 region has 16 residues. Here the CDR3 reads CASSELFVSGASVLTF. For the CDR3, the DNA is TGTGCCAGCAGTGAATTGTTCGTCTCTGGGGCCAGCGTCCTGACTTTC.

The J gene is TRBJ2-7, the V gene TRBV10-3, with D possibly being TRBD1 (5 bases). Germline V gene sequence: CDR1 ENHRY, CDR2 SYGVKD. CDR3 length: 14 residues. Trimming shortened V by 2 bases and J by 3 bases, and 11 bases separated the two germline ends. The CDR3 spells CAISEPQVGYEQYF. The DNA of the CDR3 is TGTGCCATCAGTGAGCCACAGGTTGGCTACGAGCAGTACTTC.

The genes are TRBV12-3 or TRBV12-4 and TRBJ2-3; 9 nucleotides agree with TRBD2. The CDR3 sequence is 18 residues long. Losses at the gene ends were 1 base for V and 4 bases for J; bases not matched to a gene: 12. As DNA, the CDR3 is TGTGCCAGCAGTTTAGGGTTAGGCGGGGGGGCGAAGGCAGATACGCAGTATTTT. Translating gives CASSLGLGGGAKADTQYF.

This clonotype has a handful of counts. The V gene is TRBV27, the J gene TRBJ1-2; 8 nucleotides line up with TRBD1. The CDR3 covers 14 residues. Germline V gives CDR1 MNHEY, CDR2 SMNVEV (reference sequence). Trimming took 6 bases from V and 4 from J; bases not matched to a gene: 7. The CDR3 here is CASRQGQGRYGYTF. The CDR3 nucleotides are TGTGCCAGCAGACAAGGACAGGGACGCTATGGCTACACCTTC.

V is TRBV12-3 or TRBV12-4 and J is TRBJ2-3; 8 bases map to TRBD2. CDR3 length: 19 amino acids. After removal of 6 bases from V and 0 bases from J, the junction contained 17 bases not matched to a gene. Here the CDR3 reads CASSRDTKREWPSTDTQYF. CDR3 coding DNA: TGTGCCAGCAGCCGAGATACGAAGCGGGAGTGGCCTAGCACAGATACGCAGTATTTT.

The chain links TRBV15 to TRBJ1-1, with a tentative D call TRBD1 (6 bases). V was trimmed by 6 bases and J by 2 bases, leaving 10 bases between them. The CDR3 sequence is 13 residues long. Germline-derived CDR1 and CDR2 are LNHNV and YYDKDF (reference sequence). CDR3 nucleotide sequence: TGTGCCACCAGACAGGGACCTAACACTGAAGCTTTCTTT. This gives the protein CATRQGPNTEAFF.

This clonotype was seen only a few times. The chain carries TRBV5-5 and TRBJ2-7; 10 nucleotides agree with TRBD1. The ends lost 4 bases at V and 5 bases at J; junction bases unmatched: 9. Germline assignment: CDR1 SGHKS and CDR2 YYEKEE (reference sequence). The CDR3 runs to 15 residues. The CDR3 DNA reads as TGTGCCAGCAGCCGACCGGGACAGGGGTTACACGAGCAGTACTTC. It encodes CASSRPGQGLHEQYF.